These T cell receptor beta chains were read from a single sample in a study of CXCR3-negative and CXCR3-positive naive CD8 T cells. Following a re-call of the 5' RACE reads, TCRdb has one entry per CDR3 protein and lacks DNA. The sample has 55,000 to 75,000 distinct CDR3 sequences, and its top ten clones hold 0.8%. The sample consisted of naive CXCR3+ CD8+ T cells from blood. Source of these receptors: a human donor in good health. Some clones in this sample may be carry-over from other donors' samples. CDR3s include the opening cysteine and the closing phenylalanine or tryptophan.

13,TRBJ2-2,TRBV24-1,CATSDRLAGELFF
16,TRBJ2-7,TRBV7-9,CASSRPGSVSGYEQYF
15,TRBJ1-6,TRBV20-1,CSASILGHINSPLHF
13,TRBJ2-5,TRBV29-1,CSADTGGGETQYF
14,TRBJ1-1,TRBV7-2,CASSFMWVGTEAFF
15,TRBJ1-4,TRBV12-3/TRBV12-4,CASSPYRGQREKLFF
12,TRBJ2-5,TRBV28,CASNRGHETQYF
16,TRBJ1-5,TRBV6-6,CASSYGTGVIDQPQHF
14,TRBJ2-7,TRBV7-9,CASSPRTSTYEQYF
15,TRBJ1-1,TRBV7-2,CASSLFPGGSTEAFF
12,TRBJ1-1,TRBV14,CASSPEMIEAFF
15,TRBJ1-2,TRBV4-3,CASSQDADLYYGYTF
15,TRBJ1-1,TRBV28,CARPSFNGLNTEAFF
17,TRBJ2-2,TRBV4-3,CASSQEVGQGSTGELFF
13,TRBJ1-2,TRBV10-1,CASSDRGDYGYTF
16,TRBJ2-1,TRBV20-1,CSARSLTGGAYNEQFF
14,TRBJ2-1,TRBV19,CASMWTSGDNEQFF
14,TRBJ1-2,TRBV19,CASSIGDNLYGYTF
13,TRBJ1-2,TRBV20-1,CSVGTETNYGYTF
17,TRBJ2-7,TRBV7-8,CASSLGLAGDLTYEQYF